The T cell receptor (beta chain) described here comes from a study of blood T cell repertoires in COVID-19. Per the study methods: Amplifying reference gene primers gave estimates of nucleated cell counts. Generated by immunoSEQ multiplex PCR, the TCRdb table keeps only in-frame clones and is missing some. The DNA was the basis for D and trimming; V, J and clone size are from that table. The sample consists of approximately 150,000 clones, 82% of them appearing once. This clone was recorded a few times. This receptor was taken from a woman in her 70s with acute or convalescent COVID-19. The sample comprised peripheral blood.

CDR3 DNA sequence: TGTGCCAGCAGTTGGAACAGGGGAGGCGGCAATCAGCCCCAGCATTTT. Translating gives CASSWNRGGGNQPQHF. The V and J genes are TRBV6-5 and TRBJ1-5, with 7 positions matching TRBD1. The germline gives CDR1 MNHEY, CDR2 SVGAGI. With 4 bases clipped from V and 2 bases from J, the junction kept 8 bases outside the gene matches. The CDR3 spans 16 residues.